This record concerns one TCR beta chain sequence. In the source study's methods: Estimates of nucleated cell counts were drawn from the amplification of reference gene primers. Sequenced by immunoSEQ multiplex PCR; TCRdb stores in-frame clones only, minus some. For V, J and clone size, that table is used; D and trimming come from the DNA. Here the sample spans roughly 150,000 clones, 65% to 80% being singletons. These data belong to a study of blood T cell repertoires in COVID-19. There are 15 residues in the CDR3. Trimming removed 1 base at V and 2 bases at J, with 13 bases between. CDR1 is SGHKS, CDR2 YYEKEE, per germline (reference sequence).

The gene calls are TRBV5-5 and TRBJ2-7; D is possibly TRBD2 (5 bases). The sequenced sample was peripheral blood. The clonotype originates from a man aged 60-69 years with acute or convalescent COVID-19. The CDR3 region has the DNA TGTGCCAGCAGCTTGCACCCGGGGAATACCTACGAGCAGTACTTC. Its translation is CASSLHPGNTYEQYF.